Reported below is one T cell receptor (beta chain). Its antigen remains unidentified. CD45RO-negative CD8 cells positively selected for CCR7 made up the naive population, which excluded terminally differentiated effector memory CD45RA+ cells. The record originates from a study of shared clonotypes between healthy human individuals. Study in general: CD8 memory received one plate per donor, CD8 naive two, CD4 memory three and CD4 naive three. Study-level results: Non-shared clonotypes showed lower generation probabilities than clonotypes common to all four donors. Limitation of the genetic and exposure-history diversity represented came from the few donors.

An even split of each subset's genomic DNA across several immunoSEQ plates was performed. Assay used: immunoSEQ multiplex PCR; TCRdb lists only in-frame clones, some missing. Seen here are roughly 590,000 clones, around 95% observed once, and the top ten hold approximately 0.1%. The specimen was naive CD8+ T cells sorted from blood. The clonotype originates from a young woman in good health.

The CDR3 coding sequence is TGTGCCAGCAGCCATCCCCTAATCACAGATACGCAGTATTTT. Translation: CASSHPLITDTQYF. The chain joins TRBV11-2 to TRBJ2-3; D call uncertain. The CDR3 runs to 14 residues. Trimming took 5 bases from V and 2 from J, leaving 11 bases between them. The germline V gene has CDR1 SGHAT and CDR2 FQNNGV.